This T cell receptor (beta chain) stems from a study of blood T cell repertoires in COVID-19. Of note for this clone: The junction departs from the called germline gene at one end, perhaps through a read error.

Assay used: immunoSEQ multiplex PCR; TCRdb lists only in-frame clones, some missing. The sample lists about 270,000 clones; approximately 88% were seen once. Per the germline V gene, CDR1 is MDHEN and CDR2 is SYDVKM. The CDR3 totals 14 residues. V is TRBV28 and J is TRBJ1-2; 9 nucleotides match TRBD1. The sequence came from a human donor with COVID-19, enrolled during active disease. The donor label of this sample is uncertain. The sample comprised peripheral blood. The CDR3 DNA follows: TGTGCCAGCAGTTCCTGGGACAGGGACTACGGCTACACCTTC. Protein sequence: CASSSWDRDYGYTF.